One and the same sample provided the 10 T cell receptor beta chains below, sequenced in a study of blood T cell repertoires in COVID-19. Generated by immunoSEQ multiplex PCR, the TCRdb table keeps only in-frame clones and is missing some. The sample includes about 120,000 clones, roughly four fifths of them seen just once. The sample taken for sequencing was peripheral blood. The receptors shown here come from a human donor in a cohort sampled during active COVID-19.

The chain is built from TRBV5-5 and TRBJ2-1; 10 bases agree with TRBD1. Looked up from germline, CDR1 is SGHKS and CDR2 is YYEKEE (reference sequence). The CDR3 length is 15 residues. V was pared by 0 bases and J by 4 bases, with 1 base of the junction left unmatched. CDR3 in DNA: TGTGCCAGCAGCTTGGGACAGGGGGCGTACAATGAGCAGTTCTTC. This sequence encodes CASSLGQGAYNEQFF.

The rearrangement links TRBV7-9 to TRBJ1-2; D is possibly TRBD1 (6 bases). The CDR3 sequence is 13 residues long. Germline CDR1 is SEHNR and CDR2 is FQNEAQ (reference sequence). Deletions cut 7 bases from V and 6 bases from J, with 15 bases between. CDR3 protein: CASTPTHRDGYTF. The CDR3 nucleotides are TGTGCCAGCACCCCAACTCACAGGGATGGCTACACCTTC.

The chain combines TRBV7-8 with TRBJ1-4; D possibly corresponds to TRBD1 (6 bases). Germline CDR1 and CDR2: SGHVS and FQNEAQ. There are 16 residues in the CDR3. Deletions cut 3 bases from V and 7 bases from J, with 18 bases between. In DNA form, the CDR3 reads TGTGCCAGCAGCTTGGGGGCCCTGCTAAATCCTGAAAAACTGTTTTTT. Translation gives CASSLGALLNPEKLFF.

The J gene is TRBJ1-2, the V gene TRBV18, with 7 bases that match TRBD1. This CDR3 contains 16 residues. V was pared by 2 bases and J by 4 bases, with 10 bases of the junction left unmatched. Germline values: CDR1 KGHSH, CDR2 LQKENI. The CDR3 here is CASSPNPYRGVYGYTF. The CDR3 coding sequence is TGTGCCAGCTCACCAAATCCCTACAGGGGTGTCTATGGCTACACCTTC.

The CDR3 here is CASSPPPGQSNEQFF. CDR3 bases: TGTGCCAGCAGTCCCCCCCCGGGACAGAGCAATGAGCAGTTCTTC. This chain links TRBV6-2 or TRBV6-3 with TRBJ2-1; TRBD1 matches 7 bases. Germline V CDR1 and CDR2: MNHEY, SVGEGT. V lost 5 bases and J lost 6; bases outside the gene matches: 10. The CDR3 has 15 amino acids.

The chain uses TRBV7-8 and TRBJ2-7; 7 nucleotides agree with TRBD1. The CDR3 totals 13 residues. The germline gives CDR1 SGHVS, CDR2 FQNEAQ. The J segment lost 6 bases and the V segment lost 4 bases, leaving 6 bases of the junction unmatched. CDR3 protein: CASSYMTGSEQYF. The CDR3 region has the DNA TGTGCCAGCAGCTACATGACAGGGTCCGAGCAGTACTTC.

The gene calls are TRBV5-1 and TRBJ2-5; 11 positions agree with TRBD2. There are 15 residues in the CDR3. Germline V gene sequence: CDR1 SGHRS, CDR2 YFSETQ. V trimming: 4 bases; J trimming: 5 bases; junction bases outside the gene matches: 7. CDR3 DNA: TGCGCCAGCAGCCCGTCGACTAGCGGGGTCGAGACCCAGTACTTC. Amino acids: CASSPSTSGVETQYF.

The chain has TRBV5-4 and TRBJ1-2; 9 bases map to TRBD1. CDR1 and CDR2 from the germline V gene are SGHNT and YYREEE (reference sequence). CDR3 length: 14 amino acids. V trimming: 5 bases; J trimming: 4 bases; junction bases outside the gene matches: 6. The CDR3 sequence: CASSPGQGIYGYTF. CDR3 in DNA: TGTGCCAGCAGTCCGGGACAGGGTATCTATGGCTACACCTTC.

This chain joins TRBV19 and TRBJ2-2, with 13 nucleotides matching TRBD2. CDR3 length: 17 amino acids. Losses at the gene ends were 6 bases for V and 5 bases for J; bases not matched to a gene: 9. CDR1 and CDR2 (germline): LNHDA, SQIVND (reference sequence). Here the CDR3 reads CASSAGLAGMKTGELFF. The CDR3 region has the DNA TGTGCCAGTAGCGCGGGACTAGCGGGAATGAAAACCGGGGAGCTGTTTTTT.

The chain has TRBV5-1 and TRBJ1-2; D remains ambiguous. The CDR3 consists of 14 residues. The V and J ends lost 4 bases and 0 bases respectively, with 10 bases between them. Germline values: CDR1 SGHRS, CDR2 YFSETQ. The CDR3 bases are TGCGCCAGCAGCCCAGATATTCCTAACTATGGCTACACCTTC. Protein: CASSPDIPNYGYTF.